This entry describes one T cell receptor beta chain. Its antigen is undetermined. With 4 bases removed from V and 5 bases from J, the gap between germline ends came to 12 bases. The CDR3 length is 14 residues. Germline CDR1 reads SGHRS; CDR2 reads YFSETQ. These data originate in a study of shared clonotypes between healthy human individuals. Profiling relied on immunoSEQ multiplex PCR, and the TCRdb table lists in-frame clones only, not all of them. The table includes over a million clones, roughly 97% detected once. Notes on the study in general: Some clonotypes were shared by all four sorted-subset donors, while others were not shared. The non-shared ones had lower generation probabilities than the shared ones.

Sequenced sample: naive CD4+ T cells sorted from blood. Subset noted: CD45RA+ positively selected. J is TRBJ2-2 and V is TRBV5-1; D is uncertain. This clonotype was sampled from a man aged 30-40 years in good health. The CDR3 sequence: CASSPQTGTGELFF. The CDR3 region has the DNA TGCGCCAGCAGCCCCCAAACCGGAACCGGGGAGCTGTTTTTT.